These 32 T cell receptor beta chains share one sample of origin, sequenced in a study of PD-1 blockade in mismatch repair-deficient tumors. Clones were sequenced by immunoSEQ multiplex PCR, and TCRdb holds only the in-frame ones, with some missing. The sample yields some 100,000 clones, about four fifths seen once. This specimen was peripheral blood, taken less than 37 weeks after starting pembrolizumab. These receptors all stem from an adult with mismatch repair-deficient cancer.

The CDR3 DNA sequence: TGTGCCAGCAGCTTGCCGGCAGGGTATGGCTACACCTTC. Amino acids: CASSLPAGYGYTF. V usage is TRBV5-6 and J usage is TRBJ1-2; tentative D call: TRBD1 (5 bases). Germline V gene sequence: CDR1 SGHDT, CDR2 YYEEEE. This CDR3 has 13 amino acids. Deletions cut 1 base from V and 5 bases from J, with 9 bases between.

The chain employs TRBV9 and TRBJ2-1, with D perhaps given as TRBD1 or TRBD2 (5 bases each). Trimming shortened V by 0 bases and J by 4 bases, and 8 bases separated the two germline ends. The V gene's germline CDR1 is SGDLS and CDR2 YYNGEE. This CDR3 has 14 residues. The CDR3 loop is CASSVGDGYNEQFF. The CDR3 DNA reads TGTGCCAGCAGCGTAGGGGACGGATACAATGAGCAGTTCTTC. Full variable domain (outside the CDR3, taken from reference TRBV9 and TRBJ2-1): DSGVTQTPKHLITATGQRVTLRCSPRSGDLSVYWYQQSLDQGLQFLIQYYNGEERAKGNILERFSAQQFPDLHSELNLSSLELGDSALYFCASSVGDGYNEQFFGPGTRLTVL.

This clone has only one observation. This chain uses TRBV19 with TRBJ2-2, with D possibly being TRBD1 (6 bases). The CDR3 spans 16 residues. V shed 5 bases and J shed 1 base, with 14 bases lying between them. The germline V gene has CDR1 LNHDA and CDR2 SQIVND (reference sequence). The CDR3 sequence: CASSGRTAENTGELFF. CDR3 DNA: TGTGCCAGTAGTGGTCGGACAGCGGAGAACACCGGGGAGCTGTTTTTT.

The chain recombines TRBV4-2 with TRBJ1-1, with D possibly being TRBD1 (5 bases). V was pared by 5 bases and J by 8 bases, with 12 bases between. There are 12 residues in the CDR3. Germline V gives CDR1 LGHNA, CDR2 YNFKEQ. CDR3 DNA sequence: TGTGCCAGCAGCTTGGCAGGGTCCGAAGCTTTCTTT. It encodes CASSLAGSEAFF.

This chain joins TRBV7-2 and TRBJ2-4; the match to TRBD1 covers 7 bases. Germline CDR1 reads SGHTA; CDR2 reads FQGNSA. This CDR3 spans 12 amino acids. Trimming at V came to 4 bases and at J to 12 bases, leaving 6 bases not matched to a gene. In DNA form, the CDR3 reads TGTGCCAGCAGCTCGACCGGGACAGCTCAGTACTTC. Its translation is CASSSTGTAQYF. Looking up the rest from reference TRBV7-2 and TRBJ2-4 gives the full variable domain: GAGVSQSPSNKVTEKGKDVELRCDPISGHTALYWYRQSLGQGLEFLIYFQGNSAPDKSGLPSDRFSAERTGGSVSTLTIQRTQQEDSAVYLCASSSTGTAQYFGAGTRLSVL.

CDR3 coding DNA: TGTGCCAGCTCTGGACGGAACACTGAAGCTTTCTTT. It translates to CASSGRNTEAFF. The chain employs TRBV9 and TRBJ1-1; D remains unclear. The CDR3 extends over 12 amino acids. V was pared by 7 bases and J by 1 base, with 8 bases between. Per the germline V gene, CDR1 is SGDLS and CDR2 is YYNGEE.

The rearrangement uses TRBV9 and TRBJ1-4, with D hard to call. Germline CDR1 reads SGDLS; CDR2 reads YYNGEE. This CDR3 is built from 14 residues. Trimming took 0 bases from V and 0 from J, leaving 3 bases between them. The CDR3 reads CASSVGTTNEKLFF. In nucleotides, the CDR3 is TGTGCCAGCAGCGTAGGAACAACTAATGAAAAACTGTTTTTT. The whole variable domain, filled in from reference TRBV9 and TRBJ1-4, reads DSGVTQTPKHLITATGQRVTLRCSPRSGDLSVYWYQQSLDQGLQFLIQYYNGEERAKGNILERFSAQQFPDLHSELNLSSLELGDSALYFCASSVGTTNEKLFFGSGTQLSVL.

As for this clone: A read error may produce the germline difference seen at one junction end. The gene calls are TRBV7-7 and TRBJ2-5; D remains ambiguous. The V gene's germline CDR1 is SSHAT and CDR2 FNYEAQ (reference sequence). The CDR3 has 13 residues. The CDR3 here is CASSFVAQETQYF. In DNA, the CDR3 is TGTGCTAGCAGCTTTGTGGCGCAAGAGACCCAGTACTTC.

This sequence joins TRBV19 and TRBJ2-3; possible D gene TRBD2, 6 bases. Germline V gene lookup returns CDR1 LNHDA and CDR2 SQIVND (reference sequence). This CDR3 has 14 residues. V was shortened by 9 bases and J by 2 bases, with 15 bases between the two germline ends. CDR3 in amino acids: CASRNSGITDTQYF. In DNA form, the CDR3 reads TGTGCCAGCCGCAATAGCGGAATCACAGATACGCAGTATTTT. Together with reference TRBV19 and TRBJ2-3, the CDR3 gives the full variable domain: DGGITQSPKYLFRKEGQNVTLSCEQNLNHDAMYWYRQDPGQGLRLIYYSQIVNDFQKGDIAEGYSVSREKKESFPLTVTSAQKNPTAFYLCASRNSGITDTQYFGPGTRLTVL.

The chain's CDR3 is CASTGTSVETQYF. The CDR3 DNA sequence: TGTGCCAGCACCGGGACTAGCGTTGAGACCCAGTACTTC. The chain couples TRBV25-1 to TRBJ2-5, with 10 bases identical to TRBD2. Germline CDR1 reads MGHDK; CDR2 reads SYGVNS. The CDR3 extends over 13 amino acids. Germline trimming cut 7 bases from V and 5 bases from J; bases unmatched to any gene: 4.

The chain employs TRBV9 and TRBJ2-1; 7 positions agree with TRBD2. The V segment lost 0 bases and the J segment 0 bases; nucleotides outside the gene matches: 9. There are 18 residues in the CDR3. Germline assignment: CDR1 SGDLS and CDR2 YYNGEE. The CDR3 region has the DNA TGTGCCAGCAGCGTAGCTGGACTAGGGGTAAGCTCCTACAATGAGCAGTTCTTC. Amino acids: CASSVAGLGVSSYNEQFF.

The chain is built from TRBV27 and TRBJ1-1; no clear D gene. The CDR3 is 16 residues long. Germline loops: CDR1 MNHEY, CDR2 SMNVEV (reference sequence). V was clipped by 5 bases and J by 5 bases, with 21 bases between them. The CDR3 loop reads CASSPLSRSGETEAFF. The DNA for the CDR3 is TGTGCCAGCAGTCCCTTGAGCCGAAGTGGGGAAACTGAAGCTTTCTTT.

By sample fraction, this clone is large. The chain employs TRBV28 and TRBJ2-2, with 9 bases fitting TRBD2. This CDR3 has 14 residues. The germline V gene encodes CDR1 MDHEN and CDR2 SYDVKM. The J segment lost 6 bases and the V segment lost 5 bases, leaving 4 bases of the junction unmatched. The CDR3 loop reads CASSRTSASGELFF. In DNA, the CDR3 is TGTGCCAGCAGTCGGACTAGCGCTTCCGGGGAGCTGTTTTTT.

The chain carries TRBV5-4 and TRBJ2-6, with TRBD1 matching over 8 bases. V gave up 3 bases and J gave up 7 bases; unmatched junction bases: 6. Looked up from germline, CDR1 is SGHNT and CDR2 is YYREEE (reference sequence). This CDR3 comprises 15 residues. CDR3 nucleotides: TGTGCCAGCAGCTCCCGGACAGGGACCGCCAACGTCCTGACTTTC. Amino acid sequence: CASSSRTGTANVLTF.

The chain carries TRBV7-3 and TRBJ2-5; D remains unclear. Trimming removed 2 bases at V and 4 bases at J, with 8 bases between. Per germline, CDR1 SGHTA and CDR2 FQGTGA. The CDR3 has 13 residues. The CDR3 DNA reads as TGTGCCAGCAGCTTAGGGTTGGCAGAGACCCAGTACTTC. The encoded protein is CASSLGLAETQYF.

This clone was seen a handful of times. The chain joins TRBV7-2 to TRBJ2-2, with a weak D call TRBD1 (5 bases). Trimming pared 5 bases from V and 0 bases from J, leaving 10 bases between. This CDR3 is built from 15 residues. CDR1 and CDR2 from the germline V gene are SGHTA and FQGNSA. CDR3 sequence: CASSPWTTNTGELFF. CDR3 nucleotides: TGTGCCAGCAGCCCCTGGACAACGAACACCGGGGAGCTGTTTTTT. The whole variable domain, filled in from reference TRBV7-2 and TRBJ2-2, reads GAGVSQSPSNKVTEKGKDVELRCDPISGHTALYWYRQSLGQGLEFLIYFQGNSAPDKSGLPSDRFSAERTGGSVSTLTIQRTQQEDSAVYLCASSPWTTNTGELFFGEGSRLTVL.

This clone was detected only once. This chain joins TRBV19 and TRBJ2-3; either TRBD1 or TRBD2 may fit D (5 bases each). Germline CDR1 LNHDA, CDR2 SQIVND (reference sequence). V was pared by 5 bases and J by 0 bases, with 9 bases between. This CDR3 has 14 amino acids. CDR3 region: CASSGRDSTDTQYF. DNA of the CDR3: TGTGCCAGTAGTGGCCGGGACAGCACAGATACGCAGTATTTT.

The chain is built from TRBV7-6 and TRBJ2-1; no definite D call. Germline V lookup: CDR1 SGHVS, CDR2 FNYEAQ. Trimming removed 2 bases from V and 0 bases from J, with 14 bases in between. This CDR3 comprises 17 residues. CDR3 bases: TGTGCCAGCAGCTTAACCACTAACGTCAGCTCCTACAATGAGCAGTTCTTC. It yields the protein CASSLTTNVSSYNEQFF.

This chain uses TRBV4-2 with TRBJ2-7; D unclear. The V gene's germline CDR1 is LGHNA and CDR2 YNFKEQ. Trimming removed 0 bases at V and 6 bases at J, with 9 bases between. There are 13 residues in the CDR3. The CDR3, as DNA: TGTGCCAGCAGCCAAGAGGGCCCCGTCGAGCAGTACTTC. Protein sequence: CASSQEGPVEQYF.

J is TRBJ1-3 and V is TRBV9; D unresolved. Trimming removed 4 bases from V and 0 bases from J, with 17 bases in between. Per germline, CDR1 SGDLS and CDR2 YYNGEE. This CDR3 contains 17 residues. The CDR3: CASSFREVQSSGNTIYF. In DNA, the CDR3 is TGTGCCAGCAGCTTTAGAGAGGTACAAAGCTCTGGAAACACCATATATTTT.

The CDR3 loop is CASSGGATYEQYF. Here the CDR3 DNA reads TGTGCCAGCAGCGGAGGGGCGACATACGAGCAGTACTTC. This chain uses TRBV9 with TRBJ2-7, with D tentatively TRBD1 or TRBD2 (5 bases each). Germline assignment: CDR1 SGDLS and CDR2 YYNGEE. V lost 3 bases to trimming and J lost 4 bases, with 11 bases between them. This CDR3 contains 13 residues.

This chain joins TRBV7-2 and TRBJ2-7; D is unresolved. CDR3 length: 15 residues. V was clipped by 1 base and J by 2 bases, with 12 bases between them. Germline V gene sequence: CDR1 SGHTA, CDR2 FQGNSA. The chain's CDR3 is CASSLVHYPTYEQYF. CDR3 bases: TGTGCCAGCAGCTTAGTCCACTATCCTACCTACGAGCAGTACTTC. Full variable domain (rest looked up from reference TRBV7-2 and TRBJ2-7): GAGVSQSPSNKVTEKGKDVELRCDPISGHTALYWYRQSLGQGLEFLIYFQGNSAPDKSGLPSDRFSAERTGGSVSTLTIQRTQQEDSAVYLCASSLVHYPTYEQYFGPGTRLTVT.

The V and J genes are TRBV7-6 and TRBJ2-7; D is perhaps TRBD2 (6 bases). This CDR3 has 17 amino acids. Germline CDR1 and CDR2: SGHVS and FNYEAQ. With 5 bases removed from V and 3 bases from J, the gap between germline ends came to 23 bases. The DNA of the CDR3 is TGTGCCAGCAGCCTAACGAGGCCGGGGACTTCAAACTACGAGCAGTACTTC. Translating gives CASSLTRPGTSNYEQYF.

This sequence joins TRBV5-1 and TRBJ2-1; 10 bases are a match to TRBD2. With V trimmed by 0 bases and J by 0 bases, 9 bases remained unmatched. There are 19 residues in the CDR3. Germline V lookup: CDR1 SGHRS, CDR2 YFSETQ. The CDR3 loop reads CASSLAGTSVYSSYNEQFF. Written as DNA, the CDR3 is TGCGCCAGCAGCTTGGCGGGGACTAGCGTCTATAGCTCCTACAATGAGCAGTTCTTC.

The CDR3 DNA sequence: TGCGCCAGCAGCTTATCCTACGCGGGATCGTCAGAGACCCAGTACTTC. Its translation is CASSLSYAGSSETQYF. The chain employs TRBV5-1 and TRBJ2-5, with TRBD2 as a possible D gene (6 bases). Trimming left V 2 bases short and J 4 bases short, with 18 bases between. CDR3 length equals 16 residues. Germline-derived CDR1 and CDR2 are SGHRS and YFSETQ.

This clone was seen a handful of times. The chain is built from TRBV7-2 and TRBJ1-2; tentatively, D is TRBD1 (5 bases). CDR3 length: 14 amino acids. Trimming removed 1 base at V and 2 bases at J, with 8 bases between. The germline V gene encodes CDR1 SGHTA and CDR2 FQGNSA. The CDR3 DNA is TGTGCCAGCAGCTTAGAGGCAGGGAACTATGGCTACACCTTC. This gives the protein CASSLEAGNYGYTF.

CDR3 coding DNA: TGTGCCATCAGTGAGTCACGGACTAGCGGGAGAACCGGGGCCAACGTCCTGACTTTC. Amino acid sequence: CAISESRTSGRTGANVLTF. This sequence joins TRBV10-3 and TRBJ2-6; 13 bases line up with TRBD2. This CDR3 has 19 amino acids. CDR1 and CDR2 from the germline V gene are ENHRY and SYGVKD. V was pared by 0 bases and J by 4 bases, with 6 bases of the junction left unmatched.

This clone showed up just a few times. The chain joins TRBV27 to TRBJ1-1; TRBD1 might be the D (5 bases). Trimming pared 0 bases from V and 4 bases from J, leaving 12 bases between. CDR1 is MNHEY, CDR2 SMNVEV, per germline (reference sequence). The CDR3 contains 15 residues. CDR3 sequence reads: CASSLSSSGSTEAFF. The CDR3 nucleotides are TGTGCCAGCAGTTTATCTTCATCAGGGAGCACTGAAGCTTTCTTT.

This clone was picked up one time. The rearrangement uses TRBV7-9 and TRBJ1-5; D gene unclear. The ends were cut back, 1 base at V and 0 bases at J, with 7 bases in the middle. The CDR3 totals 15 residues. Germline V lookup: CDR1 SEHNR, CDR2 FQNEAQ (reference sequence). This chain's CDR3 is CASSLDRTSNQPQHF. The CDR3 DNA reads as TGTGCCAGCAGCTTAGACAGAACTAGCAATCAGCCCCAGCATTTT.

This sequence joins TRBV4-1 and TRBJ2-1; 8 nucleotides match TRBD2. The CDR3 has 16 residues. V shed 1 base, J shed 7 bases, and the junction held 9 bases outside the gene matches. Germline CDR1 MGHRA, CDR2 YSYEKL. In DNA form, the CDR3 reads TGCGCCAGCAGCCAAGCCCAGCGGGAGCACGGTAATGAGCAGTTCTTC. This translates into CASSQAQREHGNEQFF.

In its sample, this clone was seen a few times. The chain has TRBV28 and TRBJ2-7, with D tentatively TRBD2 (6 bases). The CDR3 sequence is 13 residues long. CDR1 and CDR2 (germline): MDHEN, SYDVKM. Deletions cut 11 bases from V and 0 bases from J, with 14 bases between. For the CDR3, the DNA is TGTGCCGCGGGACTTGTGAGCTCCTACGAGCAGTACTTC. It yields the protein CAAGLVSSYEQYF.

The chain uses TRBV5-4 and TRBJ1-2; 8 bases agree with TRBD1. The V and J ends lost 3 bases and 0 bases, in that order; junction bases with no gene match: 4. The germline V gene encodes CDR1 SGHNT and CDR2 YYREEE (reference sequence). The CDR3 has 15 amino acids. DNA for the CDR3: TGTGCCAGCAGCTCGAACAGGGGGACTAACTATGGCTACACCTTC. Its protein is CASSSNRGTNYGYTF.